This entry lists 8 T cell receptor beta chains sequenced from one sample in a study of shared clonotypes between healthy human individuals. Assay used: immunoSEQ multiplex PCR; TCRdb lists only in-frame clones, some missing. This repertoire shows about 110,000 clones, 68% found once; its top ten account for around 26%. Sequencing was done on a sample of memory CD8+ T cells sorted from blood. As to subset: CD45RO+ cells pooled with CCR7-negative TemRA cells. The receptors here all came from a woman in her thirties in good health.

The rearrangement joins TRBV19 to TRBJ2-7; 14 bases are shared with TRBD2. Germline CDR1 and CDR2: LNHDA and SQIVND (reference sequence). The CDR3 sequence is 20 residues long. J lost 4 bases, V lost 5 bases, and 19 bases had no gene match. The CDR3 loop reads CASSHLLASGLAGAGYEQYF. Written as DNA, the CDR3 is TGTGCCAGTAGTCACCTACTAGCCTCGGGACTAGCGGGAGCCGGGTACGAGCAGTACTTC.

At least ten counts were recorded for this clone. The chain is built from TRBV6-4 and TRBJ1-2, with D maybe TRBD1 (6 bases). V shed 5 bases and J shed 3 bases, with 16 bases lying between them. This CDR3 region has 15 residues. Germline V gene lookup returns CDR1 MRHNA and CDR2 SNTAGT. CDR3 loop: CASSRTAYGDYGYTF. In DNA, the CDR3 is TGTGCCAGCAGTAGGACAGCCTACGGGGACTATGGCTACACCTTC.

The CDR3 DNA follows: TGTGCCAGCAGGCGGGGACAGGGAATGGGCTCTGGGGCCAACGTCCTGACTTTC. It encodes CASRRGQGMGSGANVLTF. The V and J genes are TRBV28 and TRBJ2-6, with 9 bases aligning to TRBD1. The CDR3 spans 18 residues. Germline assignment: CDR1 MDHEN and CDR2 SYDVKM. V shed 6 bases, J shed 0 bases, and the junction held 9 bases outside the gene matches.

A note on this clone: Other DNA sequences from this sample encode an identical CDR3 as well. This chain connects TRBV10-3 to TRBJ1-2; no firm D call. The CDR3 is 14 residues long. Trimming took off 0 bases at V and 2 bases at J, with 7 bases between the two ends. Germline V lookup: CDR1 ENHRY, CDR2 SYGVKD. CDR3 coding DNA: TGTGCCATCAGTGAGTCGGGTCCAAACTATGGCTACACCTTC. It encodes CAISESGPNYGYTF.

This chain connects TRBV6-6 to TRBJ2-7; D not resolved. V was shortened by 0 bases and J by 2 bases, with 2 bases between the two germline ends. The CDR3 extends over 12 amino acids. The germline V gene has CDR1 MNHNY and CDR2 SVGAGI (reference sequence). For the CDR3, the DNA is TGTGCCAGCAGTTACTCCCCCTACGAGCAGTACTTC. Translated: CASSYSPYEQYF.

The V and J genes are TRBV9 and TRBJ2-3, with D tentatively TRBD1 or TRBD2 (5 bases each). The CDR3 runs to 16 residues. Deletions cut 0 bases from V and 3 bases from J, with 14 bases between. Germline V CDR1 and CDR2: SGDLS, YYNGEE. CDR3 DNA: TGTGCCAGCAGCGTAGACTCCGGTTGGGGGACAGATACGCAGTATTTT. Its protein product is CASSVDSGWGTDTQYF.

The V call is TRBV7-9, the J call TRBJ1-6; 9 bases fit TRBD1. This CDR3 has 16 amino acids. Germline CDR1 and CDR2: SEHNR and FQNEAQ (reference sequence). V was clipped by 6 bases and J by 6 bases; unmatched bases: 9. The CDR3 DNA follows: TGTGCCAGCAGGTCAGGGGGACAGGGAATTAATTCACCCCTCCACTTT. As protein: CASRSGGQGINSPLHF. The entire variable domain, with the rest obtained from reference TRBV7-9 and TRBJ1-6, is as follows: DTGVSQNPRHKITKRGQNVTFRCDPISEHNRLYWYRQTLGQGPEFLTYFQNEAQLEKSRLLSDRFSAERPKGSFSTLEIQRTEQGDSAMYLCASRSGGQGINSPLHFGNGTRLTVT.

This clone was observed at least ten times. The chain couples TRBV5-6 to TRBJ1-1, with D unclear. The V end lost 5 bases, the J end lost 0 bases, and 8 bases lay between the germline ends. The CDR3 is 13 residues long. The germline V gene encodes CDR1 SGHDT and CDR2 YYEEEE. The CDR3 DNA sequence: TGTGCCAGCAGGAGGGTCATGAACACTGAAGCTTTCTTT. Translated, it gives CASRRVMNTEAFF.